This entry lists 11 T cell receptor beta chains sequenced from one sample in a study of graft-versus-host responses after intestinal transplantation. The assay was immunoSEQ multiplex PCR, and TCRdb's table has in-frame clones only and misses some. Of over 65,000 clones in the sample, 75% to 95% were seen once. What these receptors recognize is not known. The material sequenced was unstimulated CD4+ T cells sorted from spleen or lymph node cells, taken before intestinal transplant. Receptors originate from a human donor who received an intestinal transplant.

V is TRBV19 and J is TRBJ2-1, with 8 positions matching TRBD1. The V gene end was trimmed by 7 bases and the J gene end by 7 bases; junction bases not matched to a gene: 12. The CDR3 sequence is 15 residues long. Germline CDR1 and CDR2: LNHDA and SQIVND (reference sequence). The CDR3 DNA reads as TGTGCCAGTACTTCCACCGGGACAGGTCGAAATGAGCAGTTCTTC. Translating gives CASTSTGTGRNEQFF.

The chain recombines TRBV9 with TRBJ2-7; D might be TRBD2 (5 bases). Per the germline V gene, CDR1 is SGDLS and CDR2 is YYNGEE. Trimming shortened V by 3 bases and J by 0 bases, and 19 bases separated the two germline ends. CDR3 length equals 17 residues. CDR3 amino acids: CASSAGGLGFYSYEQYF. The CDR3 DNA sequence: TGTGCCAGCAGCGCGGGCGGGTTGGGGTTCTACTCCTACGAGCAGTACTTC.

This chain joins TRBV5-1 and TRBJ1-1; TRBD1 aligns across 9 bases. V lost 2 bases and J lost 1; bases outside the gene matches: 12. The CDR3 consists of 18 residues. The germline V gene has CDR1 SGHRS and CDR2 YFSETQ. The CDR3, as DNA: TGCGCCAGCAGCTTAACAGGGGGCGTGCGGGCCTCGAACACTGAAGCTTTCTTT. Translating it yields CASSLTGGVRASNTEAFF.

This chain joins TRBV5-1 and TRBJ2-3; 13 bases agree with TRBD2. Unmatched junction bases numbered 9, after V lost 4 bases and J lost 1 base. Germline V gene sequence: CDR1 SGHRS, CDR2 YFSETQ. The CDR3 consists of 18 residues. In DNA form, the CDR3 reads TGCGCCAGCAGCCCGCGGACTAGCGGGGGCCAACGCACAGATACGCAGTATTTT. It yields the protein CASSPRTSGGQRTDTQYF.

The chain uses TRBV2 and TRBJ1-5; 10 bases map to TRBD1. CDR3 length: 13 amino acids. CDR1 SNHLY and CDR2 FYNNEI come from the germline V gene. The V segment lost 8 bases and the J segment 7 bases; nucleotides outside the gene matches: 5. The CDR3 loop reads CASGTGVEQPQHF. CDR3 bases: TGTGCCAGCGGGACAGGGGTTGAGCAGCCCCAGCATTTT.

V gene TRBV5-6 combines with J gene TRBJ1-1; a weak D match, TRBD1 (5 bases). The CDR3 runs to 13 residues. V gave up 2 bases and J gave up 3 bases, with 8 bases separating them. Germline assignment: CDR1 SGHDT and CDR2 YYEEEE. CDR3 sequence reads: CASSFTGYTEAFF. The CDR3 DNA reads as TGTGCCAGCAGCTTTACAGGTTACACTGAAGCTTTCTTT.

This clone appeared a single time. This chain uses TRBV30 with TRBJ1-1; possible D gene TRBD1, 5 bases. V dropped 3 bases and J dropped 3 bases, with 11 bases sitting between them. Germline V CDR1 and CDR2: GTSNPN, SVGIG (reference sequence). The CDR3 has 13 amino acids. The CDR3 sequence: CAWRVGAYTEAFF. The CDR3 nucleotides read TGTGCCTGGAGAGTAGGGGCGTACACTGAAGCTTTCTTT.

The J gene is TRBJ1-2, the V gene TRBV5-6; 10 bases are shared with TRBD1. The ends lost 7 bases at V and 5 bases at J; junction bases unmatched: 8. Germline V gene sequence: CDR1 SGHDT, CDR2 YYEEEE. The CDR3 is made up of 14 amino acids. The CDR3 bases are TGTGCCAGCGGCCGGGACAGGGGCCTATATGGCTACACCTTC. Protein sequence: CASGRDRGLYGYTF.

The chain combines TRBV2 with TRBJ2-2; D is unclear. Trimming shortened V by 6 bases and J by 6 bases, and 14 bases separated the two germline ends. The CDR3 has 14 amino acids. Germline V gene sequence: CDR1 SNHLY, CDR2 FYNNEI. CDR3 sequence reads: CASRLRLPPGELFF. As DNA, the CDR3 is TGTGCCAGCAGGCTCAGACTCCCTCCCGGGGAGCTGTTTTTT. Variable domain in full (rest from reference TRBV2 and TRBJ2-2): EPEVTQTPSHQVTQMGQEVILRCVPISNHLYFYWYRQILGQKVEFLVSFYNNEISEKSEIFDDQFSVERPDGSNFTLKIRSTKLEDSAMYFCASRLRLPPGELFFGEGSRLTVL.

This chain connects TRBV10-3 to TRBJ1-5; weak D call: TRBD1 (6 bases). Trimming stripped 6 bases from V and 2 bases from J, with 14 bases between. Germline V lookup: CDR1 ENHRY, CDR2 SYGVKD. The CDR3 consists of 15 residues. DNA for the CDR3: TGTGCCATCAGCAAGGGGGAGATGGGCAATCAGCCCCAGCATTTT. Its translation is CAISKGEMGNQPQHF.

The genes are TRBV11-3 and TRBJ2-5; 11 bases line up with TRBD2. Losses at the gene ends were 4 bases for V and 4 bases for J; bases not matched to a gene: 5. Per germline, CDR1 SGHNT and CDR2 YENEEA. The CDR3 length is 15 residues. The DNA for the CDR3 is TGTGCCAGCAGCTCCCGGCTAGCGGGGGGAGAGACCCAGTACTTC. This sequence encodes CASSSRLAGGETQYF.